The TCR beta chain under discussion was sequenced for a study of cytomegalovirus exposure and HLA in healthy donors (dated by TCRdb to 2016 to 2017). Study-level background: According to an earlier analysis of a few hundred of the donors, about 179 million T cells yielded roughly 100 million unique TCR beta sequences and about 300 Gb of sequence data. An early release covering just under 650 HLA-typed donors comprised approximately 290 gigabases of sequencing data and around 80 million unique TCR sequences. Of the roughly 400 genotyped donors, over 65% fell in the genetic ancestry cluster associated with self-reported Caucasian donors. The study aimed to test whether cataloging public T cell receptors could reveal signatures of past pathogen exposure. Using immunosequencing, the study profiled T cell repertoires from about 650 subjects and related those repertoires to cytomegalovirus serostatus. A separate validation cohort of approximately 130 different subjects was used in addition to the approximately 700-subject first cohort. To predict cytomegalovirus infection status, the study brought together high-throughput TCR immunosequencing, statistical association of individual TCRs with disease status, and machine learning. To study patterns of TCR occurrence, a later analysis re-analyzed previously published TCR beta repertoires from 600 to 750 donors and added high-resolution HLA genotyping. Rather than using new phenotypic data, the later analysis identified candidate immune exposures from TCR beta sequences and from how often those sequences occurred across donors. An earlier analysis of around 640 of the donors used high-throughput TCR beta sequencing to judge whether each TCR beta V gene segment behaved as functional or pseudogenic. Donor age, sex, ethnicity and CMV serostatus were compiled together with the repertoire data. A later genetic analysis took genome-wide SNP genotypes for about three fifths of the 666 donors and used that subset as a discovery cohort. All discovery cohort repertoires had been generated on a single sequencing platform. Both class I and class II loci were covered by HLA typing, at four-digit resolution. Typing coverage varied by locus: 629-630 donors for A, B, C, DRB1 and DQB1; roughly 520 for DQA1; 606 for DPA1; around 490 for DPB1. Several DR-DQ haplotypes were handled as single units for association and clustering, since linkage in the cohort was strong. Among around 400 genotyped donors of the cohort, an average of approximately 220,000 unique TCR beta nucleotide sequences was sequenced per donor, of which about 19% were non-productive.

The germline V gene supplies CDR1 SNHLY and CDR2 FYNNEI. At the junction V is shortened by 5 bases and J by 5 bases, with 9 bases in between. The CDR3, from cysteine to phenylalanine, totals 12 residues. The sequence is cut down to CDR3 DNA, 36 bases in frame from base 1. Library prep was done by the immunoSEQ multiplex PCR assay. For the multiplex PCR, a mixture combining 60 forward primers for TCR Vbeta segments and 13 reverse primers for TCR Jbeta segments was used. The CDR3 region of rearranged TCR beta genes was amplified from genomic DNA with a multiplex PCR assay. The Illumina HiSeq System was used to sequence the amplified TCR beta libraries as 87-base-pair reads. In the original analysis: Across the 500 to 700 repertoires, a later analysis counted 80 million or so unique TCR beta chains, roughly 11 million of which were shared by at least two donors. To remove PCR and sequencing errors, raw reads were error-corrected and collapsed into unique sequences using a nearest-neighbor algorithm that merged closely related sequences. Alignment of CDR3 sequences to IMGT reference sequences was used to assign V, D and J gene segments. For a sequence to be retained, a match of at least six nucleotides to both a V gene segment and a J gene segment was required. Rearrangements were classified as productive when the CDR3 lacked stop codons and remained in frame with V and J, and all other rearrangements were classified as non-productive. Following IMGT convention, CDR3 was defined as the stretch from the second conserved V-encoded cysteine to the conserved J-encoded phenylalanine. In an earlier analysis of roughly 610 of the donors, sequences lacking an unambiguous match to a single V gene segment were excluded. An earlier analysis of some 610 of the donors called V segments functional above 56.7% productive rearrangements and segregating when the between-donor standard deviation exceeded 5%. To diagnose cytomegalovirus status from the catalog of TCR beta chain sequences, a statistical classification framework was built. V and J gene assignment, in a later analysis, came from comparing TCR nucleotide sequences with IMGT/GENE-DB human TR gene sequences. Using the TCRdist pipeline, a later analysis assigned CDR3 sequences along with most-parsimonious VDJ recombination scenarios. A later analysis defined each TCR beta chain by its CDR3 amino acid sequence plus V-gene family, and excluded reads lacking a unique V-gene family. In a later analysis, approximately 640 highly shared, low-generation-probability nucleotide sequences were removed to address suspected cross-contamination and a sequencing artifact. In a later analysis, a clonal expansion index was calculated for each public chain from normalized within-repertoire ranks of inferred template counts. Generation probabilities in a later analysis came from a VDJ recombination model fitted to out-of-frame rearrangements, and those results were checked against IGoR. In a later analysis, TCR-TCR, TCR-HLA and TCR-CMV co-occurrence was scored with hypergeometric tests, and a repertoire-size bias correction was applied to TCR pairs. To estimate false discovery rates, a later analysis permuted the HLA or CMV assignments 20 times. In a later analysis, co-occurring TCRs were grouped using DBSCAN, and TCRdist sequence similarity was added for clustering within HLA-allele-positive subsets. For co-occurrence clustering, repertoires with fewer than 30,000 or more than 120,000 public chains were excluded, along with a handful of repertoires with anomalous nucleotide sharing. Held by TCRdb, this immuneACCESS table contains in-frame sequences only and omits some clones. Under half of the omission traces to an unresolved V gene where checked; the cause of the rest is unknown. The V and J calls and clone size were taken over from that table, and D and trimming were inferred from the DNA. For this sample there are 200,000 to 250,000 clones; about 80% appear just once. Of the sample, about 0.6% is held by the ten largest clones.

This clone was found a few times. Its antigen target is currently unknown. One base away there is no much larger clone; base qualities are not given. Broad study findings and their caveats: Broadly in line with IMGT annotations, most TCR beta V segments showed up in productive rearrangements about 87% or about 30% of the time in an earlier analysis of under 700 of the donors. The study gave a list of about 150 TCR beta chains associated with cytomegalovirus. In this cohort, only TCR beta chains were sequenced, and detectable features were limited by the absence of alpha or paired-chain data. A cluster of highly shared sequence variants was judged likely to represent a technical artifact of the sequencing pipeline. When HLA alleles, especially DR and DQ, strongly co-occurred, attributing TCR associations to individual alleles was difficult. The authors suggested that the approach could potentially be generalized to other disease states and immunological phenotypes. Some IMGT-functional V segments, including TRBV6-2 and TRBV6-3, could not be told apart with the 87-base-pair reads, so those segments were excluded. Cytomegalovirus status was reported to be diagnosed by the classifier with high specificity and sensitivity in both the original and validation cohorts. While some public TCRs were present in many individuals, most TCR sequences turned up only very rarely across donors. In a later genetic analysis, a missense DCLRE1C variant was associated with V-gene and J-gene trimming of TCR beta chains, and the association was replicated in an independent cohort. A few of the identified cytomegalovirus-associated TCR beta chains were confirmed in vitro to be specific for cytomegalovirus antigens. According to a later analysis, parvovirus B19, influenza, CMV and Epstein-Barr virus appeared linked to several top co-occurrence clusters. Roughly 15 rarely observed V segments, including chromosome 9 orphons, were excluded from the earlier analysis of several hundred of the donors because counts were too low. Linkage disequilibrium might explain the correlated functional status among segregating V segments, but an unknown experimental factor could not be excluded. Because HLA typing was missing for some donors at each locus, association tests included only the typed subset. Most CMV-associated TCR beta chains appeared to be HLA-restricted in a later analysis, and the HLA associations seemed to be driven largely by CMV exposure. In a later analysis, HLA-associated TCR beta chains showed more clonal expansion and lower generation probabilities than non-associated chains that were equally common. A later analysis found that TCR association rates varied across HLA loci, with DRB1 alleles showing the most associated TCRs and HLA-C alleles the fewest. At a false discovery rate of 0.05, a later analysis linked 15,000 to 20,000 TCR beta sequences to specific HLA alleles. Sequencing depth was assumed to be roughly uniform across donors in the presence/absence analyses, though that assumption may not hold. CMV serostatus was the only immune exposure information available for the cohort. Compared with the approximately 700-donor mean, donors in an Asian-associated ancestry cluster had fewer N-insertions in productive TCRs, according to a later genetic analysis. A further reported finding was that TCR beta sequences accurately predicted the HLA-A and HLA-B alleles for most subjects in the first cohort.

The cohort was made up of 500 to 800 healthy bone marrow donors. At the time of sampling, every cohort member was nominally healthy, though immune exposures that went unrecorded were likely present. The donor was CMV seronegative and was included in the group of over 300 seronegative cohort members. A peripheral blood sample was provided by each donor, and peripheral blood mononuclear cells were used for TCR beta sequencing. Genomic DNA was extracted from the blood cell samples with the Qiagen DNeasy Blood Extraction Kit. The rearranged chain carries TRBV2 and TRBJ1-2, with no confident D gene call. What was sequenced was PBMCs. The receptor was derived from a woman in her thirties or forties in good health and CMV-seronegative. The bases read TGTGCCAGCAGTTTTTCCCCGTATGGCTACACCTTC. The translation is CASSFSPYGYTF.